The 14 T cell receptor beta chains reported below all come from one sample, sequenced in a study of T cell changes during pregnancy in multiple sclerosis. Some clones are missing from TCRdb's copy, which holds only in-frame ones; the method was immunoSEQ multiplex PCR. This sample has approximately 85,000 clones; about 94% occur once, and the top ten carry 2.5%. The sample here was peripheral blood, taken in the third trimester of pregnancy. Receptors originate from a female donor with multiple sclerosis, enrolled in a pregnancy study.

CDR3 amino acids: CASSAGQGWGEKLFF. The CDR3, as DNA: TGTGCCAGCAGCGCCGGACAGGGTTGGGGTGAAAAACTGTTTTTT. The V call is TRBV9, the J call TRBJ1-4; 8 nucleotides align to TRBD1. This CDR3 is built from 15 residues. Germline trimming cut 3 bases from V and 7 bases from J; bases unmatched to any gene: 8. Germline-derived CDR1 and CDR2 are SGDLS and YYNGEE. Combining the CDR3 with reference TRBV9 and TRBJ1-4 gives the whole variable domain DSGVTQTPKHLITATGQRVTLRCSPRSGDLSVYWYQQSLDQGLQFLIQYYNGEERAKGNILERFSAQQFPDLHSELNLSSLELGDSALYFCASSAGQGWGEKLFFGSGTQLSVL.

The CDR3 DNA is TGCGCCAGCAGCTTCGCACGGGGGGGTGATAGGACCGGGGAGCTGTTTTTT. It translates to CASSFARGGDRTGELFF. The gene calls are TRBV5-1 and TRBJ2-2; TRBD2 matches at 8 bases. The V gene end was trimmed by 2 bases and the J gene end by 5 bases; junction bases not matched to a gene: 11. This CDR3 comprises 17 residues. The V gene's germline CDR1 is SGHRS and CDR2 YFSETQ.

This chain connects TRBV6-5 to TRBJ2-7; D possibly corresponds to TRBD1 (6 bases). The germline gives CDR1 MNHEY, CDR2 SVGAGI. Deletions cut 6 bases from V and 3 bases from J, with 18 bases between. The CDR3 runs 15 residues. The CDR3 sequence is CASSSETGINYEQYF. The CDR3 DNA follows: TGTGCCAGCAGCTCCGAGACAGGAATTAACTACGAGCAGTACTTC.

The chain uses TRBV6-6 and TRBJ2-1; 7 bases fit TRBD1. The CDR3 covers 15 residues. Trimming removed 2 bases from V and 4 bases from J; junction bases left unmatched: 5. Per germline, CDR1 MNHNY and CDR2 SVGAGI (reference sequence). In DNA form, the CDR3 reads TGTGCCAGCAGTTACATTGTGGGACAGTACAATGAGCAGTTCTTC. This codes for CASSYIVGQYNEQFF.

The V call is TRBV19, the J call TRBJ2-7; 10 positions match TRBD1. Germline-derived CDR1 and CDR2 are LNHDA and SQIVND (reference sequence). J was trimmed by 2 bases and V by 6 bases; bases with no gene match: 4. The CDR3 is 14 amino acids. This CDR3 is CASSRDRGTYEQYF. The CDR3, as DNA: TGTGCCAGTAGCAGGGACAGGGGTACCTACGAGCAGTACTTC.

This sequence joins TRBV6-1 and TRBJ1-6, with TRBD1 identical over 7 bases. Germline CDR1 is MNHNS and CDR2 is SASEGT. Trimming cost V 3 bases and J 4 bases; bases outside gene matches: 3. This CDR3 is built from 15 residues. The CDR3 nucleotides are TGTGCCAGCAGTGACAGGGGGTTGTATAATTCACCCCTCCACTTT. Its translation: CASSDRGLYNSPLHF.

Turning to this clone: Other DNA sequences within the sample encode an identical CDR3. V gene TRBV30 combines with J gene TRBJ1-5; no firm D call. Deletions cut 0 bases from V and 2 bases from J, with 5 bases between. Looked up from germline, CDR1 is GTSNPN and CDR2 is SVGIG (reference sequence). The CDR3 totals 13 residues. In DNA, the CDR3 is TGTGCCTGGAGTGTCCAGGGCAATCAGCCCCAGCATTTT. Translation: CAWSVQGNQPQHF.

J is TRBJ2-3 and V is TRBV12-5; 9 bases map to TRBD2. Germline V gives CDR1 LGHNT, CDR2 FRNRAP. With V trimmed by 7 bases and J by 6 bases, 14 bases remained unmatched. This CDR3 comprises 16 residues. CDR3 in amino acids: CASARGGATNSDTQYF. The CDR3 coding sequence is TGTGCTAGTGCCCGCGGGGGGGCCACCAACTCGGATACGCAGTATTTT.

CDR3 amino acids: CASSSTGGPTYGYTF. The CDR3 nucleotides are TGTGCCAGCAGTTCGACAGGGGGCCCTACATATGGCTACACCTTC. The chain has TRBV7-9 and TRBJ1-2; 10 nucleotides match TRBD1. J gave up 5 bases and V 6 bases, and 9 bases lay outside the gene matches. From germline, CDR1 is SEHNR and CDR2 FQNEAQ (reference sequence). This CDR3 has 15 amino acids.

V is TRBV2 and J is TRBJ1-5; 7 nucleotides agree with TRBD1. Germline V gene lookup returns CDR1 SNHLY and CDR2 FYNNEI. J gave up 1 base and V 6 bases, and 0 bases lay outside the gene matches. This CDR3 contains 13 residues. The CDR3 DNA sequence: TGTGCCAGCAGGGACAGGAGCAATCAGCCCCAGCATTTT. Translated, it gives CASRDRSNQPQHF.

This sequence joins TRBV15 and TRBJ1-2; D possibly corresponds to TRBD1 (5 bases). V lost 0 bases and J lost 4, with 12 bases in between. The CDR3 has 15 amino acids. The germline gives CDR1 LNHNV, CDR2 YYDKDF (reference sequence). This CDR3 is CATSRDNWGGYGYTF. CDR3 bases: TGTGCCACCAGCAGAGATAACTGGGGGGGCTATGGCTACACCTTC.

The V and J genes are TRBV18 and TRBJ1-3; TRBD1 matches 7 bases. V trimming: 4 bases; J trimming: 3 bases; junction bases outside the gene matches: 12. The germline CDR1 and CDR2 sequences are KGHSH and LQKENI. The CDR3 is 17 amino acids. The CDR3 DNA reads TGTGCCAGCTCACTTCTGGACAGGTCCCCCGGTGGAAACACCATATATTTT. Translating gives CASSLLDRSPGGNTIYF.

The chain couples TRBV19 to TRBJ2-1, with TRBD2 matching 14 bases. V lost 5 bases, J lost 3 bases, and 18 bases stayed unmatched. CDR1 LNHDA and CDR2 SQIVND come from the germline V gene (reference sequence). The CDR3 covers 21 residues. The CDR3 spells CASSHSRWATGLAGDYNEQFF. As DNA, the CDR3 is TGTGCCAGTAGTCATTCCAGGTGGGCCACGGGACTAGCGGGGGACTACAATGAGCAGTTCTTC.

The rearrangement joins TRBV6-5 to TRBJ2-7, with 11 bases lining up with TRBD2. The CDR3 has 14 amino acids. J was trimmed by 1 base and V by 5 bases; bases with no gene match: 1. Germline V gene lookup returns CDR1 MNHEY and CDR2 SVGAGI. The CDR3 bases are TGTGCCAGCAGTCGGACTAGCGGGTCCTACGAGCAGTACTTC. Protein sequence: CASSRTSGSYEQYF.